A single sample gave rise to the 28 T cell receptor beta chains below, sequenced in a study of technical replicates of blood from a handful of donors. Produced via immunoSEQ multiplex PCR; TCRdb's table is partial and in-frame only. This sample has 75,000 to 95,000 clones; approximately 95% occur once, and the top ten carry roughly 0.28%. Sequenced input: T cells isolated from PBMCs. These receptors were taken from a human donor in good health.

DNA of the CDR3: TGCGCCAGCAGCCAGGGCGGGGGAGCTTTCTTT. This codes for CASSQGGGAFF. The chain is built from TRBV4-1 and TRBJ1-1; tentative D call: TRBD1 (5 bases). V shed 3 bases and J shed 10 bases, with 9 bases lying between them. The CDR3 length is 11 residues. Germline V gene data show CDR1 as MGHRA and CDR2 as YSYEKL.

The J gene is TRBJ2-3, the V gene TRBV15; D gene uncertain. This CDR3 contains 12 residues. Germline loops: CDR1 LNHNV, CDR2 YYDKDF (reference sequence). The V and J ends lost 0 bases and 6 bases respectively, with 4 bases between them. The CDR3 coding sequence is TGTGCCACCAGCAGAGACCAGGATACGCAGTATTTT. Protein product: CATSRDQDTQYF.

The CDR3 sequence: CASSPGLAGVEQYF. In DNA, the CDR3 is TGTGCCAGCAGCCCGGGACTAGCGGGAGTCGAGCAGTACTTC. The gene calls are TRBV28 and TRBJ2-7; the match to TRBD2 covers 14 bases. Germline loops: CDR1 MDHEN, CDR2 SYDVKM. This CDR3 is built from 14 residues. With 6 bases clipped from V and 6 bases from J, the junction kept 4 bases outside the gene matches. The entire variable domain, with the rest obtained from reference TRBV28 and TRBJ2-7, is as follows: DVKVTQSSRYLVKRTGEKVFLECVQDMDHENMFWYRQDPGLGLRLIYFSYDVKMKEKGDIPEGYSVSREKKERFSLILESASTNQTSMYLCASSPGLAGVEQYFGPGTRLTVT.

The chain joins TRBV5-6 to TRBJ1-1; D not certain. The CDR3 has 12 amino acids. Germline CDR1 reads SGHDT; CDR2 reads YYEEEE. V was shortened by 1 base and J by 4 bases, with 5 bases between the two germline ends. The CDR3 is CASSLRGTEAFF. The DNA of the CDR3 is TGTGCCAGCAGCTTGCGGGGCACTGAAGCTTTCTTT.

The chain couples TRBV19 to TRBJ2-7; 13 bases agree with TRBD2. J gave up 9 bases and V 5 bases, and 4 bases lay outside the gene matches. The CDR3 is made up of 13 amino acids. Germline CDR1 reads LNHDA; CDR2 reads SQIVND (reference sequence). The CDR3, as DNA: TGTGCCAGTAGTTGGGGACTAGCGGGACCGCAGTACTTC. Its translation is CASSWGLAGPQYF.

This CDR3 is CASSLGLAGVQETQYF. The CDR3 region has the DNA TGCGCCAGCAGCTTGGGACTAGCGGGGGTTCAAGAGACCCAGTACTTC. The genes are TRBV5-1 and TRBJ2-5, with 12 bases lining up with TRBD2. J gave up 2 bases and V 0 bases, and 2 bases lay outside the gene matches. Germline V CDR1 and CDR2: SGHRS, YFSETQ. The CDR3 has 16 residues.

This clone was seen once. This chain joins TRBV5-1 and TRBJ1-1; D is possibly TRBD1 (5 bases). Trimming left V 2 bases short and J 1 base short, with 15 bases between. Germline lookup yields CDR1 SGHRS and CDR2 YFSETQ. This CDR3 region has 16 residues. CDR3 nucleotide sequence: TGCGCCAGCAGCTTTAGGTATCGGGGGACGAACACTGAAGCTTTCTTT. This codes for CASSFRYRGTNTEAFF.

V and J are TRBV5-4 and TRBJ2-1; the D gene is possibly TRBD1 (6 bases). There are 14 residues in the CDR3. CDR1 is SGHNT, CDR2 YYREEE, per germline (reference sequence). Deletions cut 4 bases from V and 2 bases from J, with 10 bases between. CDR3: CASSPGQTYNEQFF. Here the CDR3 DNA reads TGTGCCAGCAGCCCGGGACAAACCTACAATGAGCAGTTCTTC.

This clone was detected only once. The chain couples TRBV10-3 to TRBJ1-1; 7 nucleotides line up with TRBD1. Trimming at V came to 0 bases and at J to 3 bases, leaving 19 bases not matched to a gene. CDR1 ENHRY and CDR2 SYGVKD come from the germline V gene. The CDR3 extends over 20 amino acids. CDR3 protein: CAISESPMTGDRVPDTEAFF. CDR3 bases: TGTGCCATCAGTGAGTCCCCGATGACAGGAGACAGGGTCCCTGACACTGAAGCTTTCTTT.

The CDR3 reads CASSETGQGTTDTQYF. CDR3 sequence (DNA): TGCGCCAGCAGTGAGACGGGACAGGGTACCACAGATACGCAGTATTTT. The genes are TRBV10-1 and TRBJ2-3; 9 positions match TRBD1. Germline lookup yields CDR1 WNHNN and CDR2 SYGVQD (reference sequence). The CDR3 contains 16 residues. V dropped 2 bases and J dropped 2; count of bases not matched to a gene: 5.

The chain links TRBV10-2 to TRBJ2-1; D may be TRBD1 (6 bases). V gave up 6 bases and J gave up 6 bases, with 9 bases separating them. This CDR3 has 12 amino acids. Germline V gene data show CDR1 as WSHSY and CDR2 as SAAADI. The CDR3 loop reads CASRTGSNEQFF. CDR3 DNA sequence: TGCGCCAGCAGAACAGGGAGCAATGAGCAGTTCTTC.

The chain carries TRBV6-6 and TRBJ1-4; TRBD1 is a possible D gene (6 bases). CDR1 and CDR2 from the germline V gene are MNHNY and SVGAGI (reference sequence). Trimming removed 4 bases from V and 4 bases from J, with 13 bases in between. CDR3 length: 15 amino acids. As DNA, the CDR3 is TGTGCCAGCAGTTCCCTAGAGGGGGTTAATGAAAAACTGTTTTTT. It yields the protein CASSSLEGVNEKLFF.

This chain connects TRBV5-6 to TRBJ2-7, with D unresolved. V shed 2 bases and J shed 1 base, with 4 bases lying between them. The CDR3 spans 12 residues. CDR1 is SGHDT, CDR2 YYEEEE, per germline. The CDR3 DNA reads TGTGCCAGCAGCTTTCGGTCCTACGAGCAGTACTTC. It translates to CASSFRSYEQYF.

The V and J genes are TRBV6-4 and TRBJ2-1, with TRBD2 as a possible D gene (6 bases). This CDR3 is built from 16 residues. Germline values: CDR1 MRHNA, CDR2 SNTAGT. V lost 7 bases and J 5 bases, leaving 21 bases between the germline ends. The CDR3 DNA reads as TGTGCCAGCACTCCCCCTGCAGCGGGTCCTCACAATGAGCAGTTCTTC. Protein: CASTPPAAGPHNEQFF.

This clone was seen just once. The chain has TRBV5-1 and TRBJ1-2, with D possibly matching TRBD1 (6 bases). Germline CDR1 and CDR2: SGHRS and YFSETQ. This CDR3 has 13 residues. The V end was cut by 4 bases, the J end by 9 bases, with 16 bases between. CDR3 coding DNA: TGCGCCAGCAGCCGCGACAGGAGTGGGAGCTACACCTTC. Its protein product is CASSRDRSGSYTF. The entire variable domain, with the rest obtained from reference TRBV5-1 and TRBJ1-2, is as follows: KAGVTQTPRYLIKTRGQQVTLSCSPISGHRSVSWYQQTPGQGLQFLFEYFSETQRNKGNFPGRFSGRQFSNSRSEMNVSTLELGDSALYLCASSRDRSGSYTFGSGTRLTVV.

The CDR3 here is CASRATGRDTGELFF. The CDR3 DNA is TGTGCCAGCAGAGCGACAGGGCGGGACACCGGGGAGCTGTTTTTT. V and J are TRBV25-1 and TRBJ2-2; TRBD1 agrees at 7 bases. The CDR3 contains 15 residues. V trimming: 6 bases; J trimming: 3 bases; junction bases outside the gene matches: 7. In germline, CDR1 is MGHDK, CDR2 SYGVNS.

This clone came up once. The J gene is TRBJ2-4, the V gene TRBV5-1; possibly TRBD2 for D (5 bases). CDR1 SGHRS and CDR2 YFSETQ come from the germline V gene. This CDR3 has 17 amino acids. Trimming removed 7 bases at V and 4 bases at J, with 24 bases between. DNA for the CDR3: TGCGCCAGCGTGAGCCCCCACGCACGGGGAGATAAAAACATTCAGTACTTC. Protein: CASVSPHARGDKNIQYF.

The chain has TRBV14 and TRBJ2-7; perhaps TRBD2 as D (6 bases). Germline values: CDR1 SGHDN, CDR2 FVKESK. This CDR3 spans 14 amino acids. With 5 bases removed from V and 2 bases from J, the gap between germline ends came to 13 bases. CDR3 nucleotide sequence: TGTGCCAGCAGCAGCGCGGGACTTCCCTACGAGCAGTACTTC. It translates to CASSSAGLPYEQYF.

The CDR3 DNA follows: TGTGCCAGTACCACCTTACAACAGGGAAAGGTTTCACCCCTCCACTTT. It specifies CASTTLQQGKVSPLHF. V is TRBV19 and J is TRBJ1-6, with a possible D match to TRBD1 (6 bases). V dropped 7 bases and J dropped 9 bases, with 22 bases sitting between them. The CDR3 is 16 residues long. Germline CDR1 and CDR2: LNHDA and SQIVND (reference sequence).

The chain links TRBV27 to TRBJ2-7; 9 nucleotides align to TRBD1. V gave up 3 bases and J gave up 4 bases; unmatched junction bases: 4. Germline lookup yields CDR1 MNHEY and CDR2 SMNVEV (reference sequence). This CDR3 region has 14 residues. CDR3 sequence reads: CASSFRTGVYEQYF. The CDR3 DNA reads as TGTGCCAGCAGTTTCCGGACAGGGGTATACGAGCAGTACTTC.

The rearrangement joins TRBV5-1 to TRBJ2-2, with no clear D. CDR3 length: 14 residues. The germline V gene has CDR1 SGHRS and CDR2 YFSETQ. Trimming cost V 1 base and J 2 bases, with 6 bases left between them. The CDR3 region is CASSLTENTGELFF. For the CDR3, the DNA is TGCGCCAGCAGCTTGACAGAAAACACCGGGGAGCTGTTTTTT.

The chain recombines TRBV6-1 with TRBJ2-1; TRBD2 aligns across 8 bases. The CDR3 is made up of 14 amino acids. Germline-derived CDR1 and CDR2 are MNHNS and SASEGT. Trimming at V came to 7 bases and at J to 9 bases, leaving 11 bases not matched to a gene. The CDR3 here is CASTLSGGDSEQFF. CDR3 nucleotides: TGTGCCAGCACGCTCAGCGGGGGAGATAGTGAGCAGTTCTTC.

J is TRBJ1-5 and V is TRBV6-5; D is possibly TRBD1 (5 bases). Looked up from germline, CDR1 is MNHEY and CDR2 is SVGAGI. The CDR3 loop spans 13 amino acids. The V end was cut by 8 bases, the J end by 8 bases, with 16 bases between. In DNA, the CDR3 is TGTGCCAGCGGAAGGGCAGGGTCGGAGCCCCAGCATTTT. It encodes CASGRAGSEPQHF.

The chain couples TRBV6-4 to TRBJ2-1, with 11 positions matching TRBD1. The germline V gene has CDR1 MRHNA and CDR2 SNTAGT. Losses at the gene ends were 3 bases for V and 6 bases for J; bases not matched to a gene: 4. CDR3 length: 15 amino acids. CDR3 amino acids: CASSEGGTGGNEQFF. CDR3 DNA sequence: TGTGCCAGCAGTGAAGGTGGGACAGGGGGCAATGAGCAGTTCTTC.

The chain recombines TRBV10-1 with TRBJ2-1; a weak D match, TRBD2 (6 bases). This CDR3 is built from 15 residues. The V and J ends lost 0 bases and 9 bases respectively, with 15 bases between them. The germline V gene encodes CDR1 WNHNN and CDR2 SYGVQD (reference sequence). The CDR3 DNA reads TGCGCCAGCAGTGAGTCTCGCGGGGCCTTTGGTGAGCAGTTCTTC. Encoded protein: CASSESRGAFGEQFF.

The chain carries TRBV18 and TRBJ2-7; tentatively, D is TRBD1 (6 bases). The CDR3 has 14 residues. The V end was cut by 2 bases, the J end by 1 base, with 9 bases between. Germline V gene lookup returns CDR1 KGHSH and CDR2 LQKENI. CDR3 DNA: TGTGCCAGCTCACCAGGGACACTTTCCTACGAGCAGTACTTC. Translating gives CASSPGTLSYEQYF.

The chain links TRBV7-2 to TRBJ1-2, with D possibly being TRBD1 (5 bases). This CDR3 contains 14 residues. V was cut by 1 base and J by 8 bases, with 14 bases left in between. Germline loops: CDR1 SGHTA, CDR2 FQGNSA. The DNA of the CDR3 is TGTGCCAGCAGCTTAGGTGTAGGGGCGGGAGGCTACACCTTC. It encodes CASSLGVGAGGYTF.

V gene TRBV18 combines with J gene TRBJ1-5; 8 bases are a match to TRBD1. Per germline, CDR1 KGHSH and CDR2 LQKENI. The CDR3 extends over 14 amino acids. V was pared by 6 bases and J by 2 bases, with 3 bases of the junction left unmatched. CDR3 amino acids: CASSPDRGNQPQHF. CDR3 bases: TGTGCCAGCTCCCCGGACAGGGGCAATCAGCCCCAGCATTTT.